The present T cell receptor (beta chain) was sequenced within a study of blood T cell dynamics during melanoma immunotherapy. The germline gives CDR1 SGHAT, CDR2 FQNNGV. CDR3 length: 15 residues. The V segment lost 7 bases and the J segment 5 bases; nucleotides outside the gene matches: 13. Time point given: pre-treatment baseline. Only in-frame clones appear in the TCRdb table, and some are missing; sequencing was by immunoSEQ multiplex PCR. Among 6,000 to 8,000 clones listed, about four fifths were seen once. The input for sequencing was blood, taken from a patient treated with checkpoint blockade. The V and J genes are TRBV11-2 and TRBJ2-7; 8 nucleotides agree with TRBD1. The receptor's source is a human donor with melanoma. The CDR3 nucleotides read TGTGCCAGCACCTCAACCCTGGACAGGGACCACGAGCAGTACTTC. This encodes CASTSTLDRDHEQYF.